This T cell receptor (beta chain) was recorded in a study of shared clonotypes between healthy human individuals. The V segment lost 5 bases and the J segment 4 bases; nucleotides outside the gene matches: 9. In germline, CDR1 is LNHDA, CDR2 SQIVND (reference sequence). The CDR3 is made up of 15 amino acids. Using about 190 ng DNA, approximately 27,000 T cell genomes, the sorted-subset replicate PCRs were run. Assay: immunoSEQ multiplex PCR; the TCRdb copy retains only in-frame clones and omits some. Of around 620,000 clones in the sample, approximately 96% were seen once. Points from the study as a whole: Rarefaction demonstrated incomplete sorted-subset sequencing despite large depth. Sampling included only blood; tissue repertoires likely differ. Memory subsets had estimated richness that was generally smaller than that of naive subsets.

Terminally differentiated effector memory CD45RA+ cells were excluded from the naive CD8 cells, which were CD45RO-negative and positively selected for CCR7. Comment on this clone: Its antigen is as yet unknown.

This sequence was found in a woman aged 25 to 39 in good health. The rearrangement links TRBV19 to TRBJ1-2; 8 bases line up with TRBD1. Sequenced input: naive CD8+ T cells sorted from blood. The CDR3 DNA follows: TGTGCCAGTAGTGCCGGACAGGGCTATCGCTATGGCTACACCTTC. It is translated as CASSAGQGYRYGYTF.